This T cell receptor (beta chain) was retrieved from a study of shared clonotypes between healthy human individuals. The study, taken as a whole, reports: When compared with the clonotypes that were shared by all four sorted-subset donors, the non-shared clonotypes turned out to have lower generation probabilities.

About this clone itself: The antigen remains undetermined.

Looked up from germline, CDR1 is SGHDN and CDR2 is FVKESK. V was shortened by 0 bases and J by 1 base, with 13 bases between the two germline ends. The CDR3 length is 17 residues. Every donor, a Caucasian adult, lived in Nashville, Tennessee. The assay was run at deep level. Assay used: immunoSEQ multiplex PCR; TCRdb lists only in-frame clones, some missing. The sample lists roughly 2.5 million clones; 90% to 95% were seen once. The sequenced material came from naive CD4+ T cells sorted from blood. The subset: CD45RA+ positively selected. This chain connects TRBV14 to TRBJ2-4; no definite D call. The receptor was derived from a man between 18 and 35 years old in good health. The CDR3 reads CASSQDSASWAKNIQYF. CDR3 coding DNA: TGTGCCAGCAGCCAAGATTCTGCTAGTTGGGCCAAAAACATTCAGTACTTC.